This entry describes one TCR beta chain. What it binds is not known. Clones were sequenced by immunoSEQ multiplex PCR, and TCRdb holds only the in-frame ones, with some missing. Of tens of thousands of clones listed, roughly 80% were seen once; the top ten hold 4.6%. Enrollment shut out patients with autoimmune disease history or systemic immunosuppression. The sample originates from a study of OX40 agonist ivuxolimab in advanced cancers. Background on the study: The dose-escalation group included hepatocellular carcinoma, melanoma, renal cell carcinoma and head and neck cancer. The study reported partial responses in three patients: one hepatocellular carcinoma, two cutaneous melanoma.

Study-wide findings and caveats: Averaged across samples, CD8+ T cells carried more expanded clones than CD4+ did.

Germline CDR1 and CDR2: KGHSH and LQKENI. The CDR3 is 16 residues long. Deletions cut 1 base from V and 7 bases from J, with 16 bases between. The TCR sequence derives from an adult with an advanced solid tumor such as melanoma, head and neck, liver or kidney cancer. The sample consisted of CD4+ or CD8+ T cells sorted from blood, taken in a trial of the OX40 agonist ivuxolimab. The V gene is TRBV18, the J gene TRBJ1-4; TRBD1 is a possible D gene (5 bases). CDR3 loop: CASSPRTLFSGEKLFF. CDR3 sequence (DNA): TGTGCCAGCTCACCACGGACACTATTCAGCGGTGAAAAACTGTTTTTT. Filled out from reference TRBV18 and TRBJ1-4, the complete variable domain reads NAGVMQNPRHLVRRRGQEARLRCSPMKGHSHVYWYRQLPEEGLKFMVYLQKENIIDESGMPKERFSAEFPKEGPSILRIQQVVRGDSAAYFCASSPRTLFSGEKLFFGSGTQLSVL.